Listed below are T cell receptor beta chains from one sample, sequenced in a study of blood T cell repertoires in COVID-19. Method: immunoSEQ multiplex PCR; TCRdb's copy keeps in-frame clones and lacks some. Found here are about 70,000 clones, around 87% of them singletons; the top ten hold under 13%. The sample comprised peripheral blood. The receptor source for this set is a young woman with acute or convalescent COVID-19. The CDR3 runs from the conserved cysteine through the conserved F or W. Fields, in order: clone size, V gene, D gene, J gene, CDR3 DNA, CDR3 protein. A D gene is named only where the DNA matches it firmly. Expanded clones are given a class, and other clones once, few, many or no size at all.

clone size: -
V gene: TRBV18
D gene: TRBD2
J gene: TRBJ2-5
CDR3 DNA: TGTGCCAGCTCACCTACCCCAGCGGGAGAGTGGGTTCGAGGGACAGAGACCCAGTACTTC
CDR3 protein: CASSPTPAGEWVRGTETQYF

clone size: -
V gene: TRBV28
D gene: -
J gene: TRBJ2-7
CDR3 DNA: TGTGCCAGCAGCACCAGGGTGAATGGAGACGAGCAGTACTTC
CDR3 protein: CASSTRVNGDEQYF

clone size: -
V gene: TRBV18
D gene: -
J gene: TRBJ1-3
CDR3 DNA: TGTGCCAGCTCCCCTTCTTTGAGCTCTGGAAACACCATATATTTT
CDR3 protein: CASSPSLSSGNTIYF

clone size: once
V gene: TRBV7-8
D gene: TRBD1
J gene: TRBJ1-2
CDR3 DNA: TGTGCCAGCAGCTTATATCCCGGGGACAGCCAAAATAGTGGCTACACCTTC
CDR3 protein: CASSLYPGDSQNSGYTF

clone size: -
V gene: TRBV6-2/TRBV6-3
D gene: TRBD1
J gene: TRBJ1-2
CDR3 DNA: TGTGCCAGCAGCCTCCCCGAGACAGGGTTGTATCGTGGCTACACCTTC
CDR3 protein: CASSLPETGLYRGYTF

clone size: once
V gene: TRBV3-1/TRBV3-2
D gene: -
J gene: TRBJ1-2
CDR3 DNA: TGTGCCAGCAGCCAAGGCAATTTCGGGGGGAATTATGGCTACACCTTC
CDR3 protein: CASSQGNFGGNYGYTF

clone size: -
V gene: TRBV2
D gene: -
J gene: TRBJ2-1
CDR3 DNA: TGTGCCAGCAGTGAAAGGGTCCAGGAGGGAAGAAATGAGCAGTTCTTC
CDR3 protein: CASSERVQEGRNEQFF

clone size: few
V gene: TRBV13
D gene: TRBD2
J gene: TRBJ2-3
CDR3 DNA: TGTGCCAGCAGCAGAAGACTAGCGGGGGATAGCACAGATACGCAGTATTTT
CDR3 protein: CASSRRLAGDSTDTQYF

clone size: -
V gene: TRBV28
D gene: -
J gene: TRBJ1-1
CDR3 DNA: TGTGCCAGCACCACCCTCGCCAGAGGGATTGAAGCTTTCTTT
CDR3 protein: CASTTLARGIEAFF

clone size: -
V gene: TRBV28
D gene: TRBD1
J gene: TRBJ1-3
CDR3 DNA: TGTGCCAGCAGTTCAGGGGGCGTCGATGGAAACACCATATATTTT
CDR3 protein: CASSSGGVDGNTIYF

clone size: -
V gene: TRBV28
D gene: TRBD1
J gene: TRBJ1-4
CDR3 DNA: TGTGCCATCGGGACAGGGGGCGACTTGAATGAAAAACTGTTTTTT
CDR3 protein: CAIGTGGDLNEKLFF

clone size: once
V gene: TRBV30
D gene: -
J gene: TRBJ1-2
CDR3 DNA: TGTGCCTGGAGGGAATACAGCTCCCATGGCTACACCTTC
CDR3 protein: CAWREYSSHGYTF

clone size: -
V gene: TRBV28
D gene: -
J gene: TRBJ1-3
CDR3 DNA: TGTGCCAGCAGCCCGAGTGCTTCGGGAAACACCATATATTTT
CDR3 protein: CASSPSASGNTIYF

clone size: -
V gene: TRBV6-2/TRBV6-3
D gene: TRBD1
J gene: TRBJ2-1
CDR3 DNA: TGTGCCAGCAGCGAGAGGACAGGGGGAGATGAGCAGTTCTTC
CDR3 protein: CASSERTGGDEQFF

clone size: large
V gene: TRBV27
D gene: TRBD2
J gene: TRBJ2-1
CDR3 DNA: TGTGCCAGCAGTTTTACTACGGGGGGAATCAATGAGCAGTTCTTC
CDR3 protein: CASSFTTGGINEQFF